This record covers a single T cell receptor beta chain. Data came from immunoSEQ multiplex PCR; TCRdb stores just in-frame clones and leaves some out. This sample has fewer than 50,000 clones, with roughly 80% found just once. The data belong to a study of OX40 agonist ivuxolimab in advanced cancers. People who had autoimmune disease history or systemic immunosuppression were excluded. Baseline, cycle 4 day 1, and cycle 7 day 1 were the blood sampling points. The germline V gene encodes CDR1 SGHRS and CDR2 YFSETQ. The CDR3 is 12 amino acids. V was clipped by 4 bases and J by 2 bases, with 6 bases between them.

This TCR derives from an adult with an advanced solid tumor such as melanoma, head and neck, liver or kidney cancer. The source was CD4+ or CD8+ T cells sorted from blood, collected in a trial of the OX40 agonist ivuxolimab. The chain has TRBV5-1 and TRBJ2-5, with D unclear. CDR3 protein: CASSHRQETQYF. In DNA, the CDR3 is TGCGCCAGCAGCCACAGACAAGAGACCCAGTACTTC.